Given below is one T cell receptor (beta chain) in context. Its antigen remains unidentified. The data originate from a study of OX40 agonist ivuxolimab in advanced cancers. Study conclusions and caveats: In the 0.1-3.0 mg/kg groups, partial responders showed among the lowest expansion.

Assay used: immunoSEQ multiplex PCR; TCRdb lists only in-frame clones, some missing. Of 35,000 to 45,000 clones in the sample, roughly 80% were seen once. The TCR originated in an adult with an advanced solid tumor such as melanoma, head and neck, liver or kidney cancer. The input for sequencing was CD4+ or CD8+ T cells sorted from blood, taken in a trial of the OX40 agonist ivuxolimab.

CDR3 residues: CAIRGTSGRAVDEQYF. Here the CDR3 DNA reads TGTGCCATCAGGGGGACTAGCGGGAGGGCGGTCGACGAGCAGTACTTC. The chain couples TRBV10-3 to TRBJ2-7, with 16 bases lining up with TRBD2. V lost 6 bases and J lost 5; bases outside the gene matches: 7. Germline loops: CDR1 ENHRY, CDR2 SYGVKD. The CDR3 sequence is 16 residues long.